This TCR beta chain was sequenced during a study of blood T cell repertoires in COVID-19 (TCRdb year 2020). Describing the broader study: The collaborator samples originated in the United States, Italy and Spain and spanned the acute and convalescent phases of COVID-19. The repertoires were made available in a free public database intended to serve as a resource for research on the immune response to SARS-CoV-2. Samples came from the ongoing ImmuneRACE study (first 160 participants) plus 1,254 subjects from 6 global collaborators. Nearly every sample came with metadata listing a de-identified subject ID, COVID-19 status, age in years and sex. The material from the prospective study consisted of cDNA or gDNA derived from T cells, B-cell-depleted T cells, or PBMCs. Where available, HLA class I and class II types were obtained from metadata supplied by the sample provider rather than from assay-based typing. Deeply sampled blood TCRbeta repertoires from subjects exposed to, actively infected with, or recovered from COVID-19 were included in the dataset.

Clipping removes 6 bases from V and 5 bases from J, with 5 as the unmatched junction base count. From the germline V gene (reference sequence), CDR1 is LNHDA and CDR2 is SQIVND. Reading from cysteine to phenylalanine, the CDR3 counts 13 amino acids. The read is trimmed to its CDR3 DNA, 39 bases read in frame from base 1. With regard to this clone: Its target antigen remains unknown. Base qualities are not recorded, but no much larger clone differs from it by a single base.

In the prospective study, participants were roughly 18 to 90 years old, resided in fewer than 25 geographic areas of the United States, and were enrolled through a virtual design. In the prospective study, participants were assigned to cohorts based on the clinical history participants reported in a screening survey and a study questionnaire. Each participant in the prospective study had whole blood, serum and a nasopharyngeal or oropharyngeal swab collected by mobile phlebotomists. Additional blood draws and questionnaires over an approximately two-month period could optionally be provided by prospective study participants. Before DNA extraction, prospective study blood samples were shipped either frozen or at room temperature. TCRbeta CDR3 regions were amplified from genomic DNA by means of the immunoSEQ Assay, a bias-controlled multiplex PCR. The original methods were these. Nucleated cell counts per sample were estimated from amplification of reference gene primers within the assay. To quantify the absolute abundance of each unique TCRbeta CDR3 rearrangement, sequence reads were collapsed and filtered. For each sample, productive Simpson clonality was calculated as the square root of Simpson's diversity index over productive rearrangements. Imported from immuneACCESS, the table was reduced by TCRdb to in-frame sequences with V and J called. These copies leave out some clones; in studies compared against another copy, an unresolved V gene accounts for under half, and the cause of the remainder is not known. Clone size and V and J calls were adopted from that table, with D and trimming inferred from the DNA. The sample yields about 270,000 clones; 88% were counted once. The ten largest account for over 1% of the sample.

Paper-wide results and their limitations: Clinical and demographic metadata were provided uncurated, with the amount varying by source and participant.

The sequenced sample consisted of PBMCs or T cells enriched from blood (not recorded which). This clonotype was obtained from a woman between 35 and 50 years old with acute COVID-19. The chain is encoded by TRBV19 joined to TRBJ2-7; 9 middle bases align to TRBD2. The bases read TGTGCCAGTAGCACTAGCGGGTGGGACGAGCAGTACTTC. This codes for CASSTSGWDEQYF.